Each of the 11 T cell receptor beta chains below was sequenced from the same sample in a study of shared clonotypes between healthy human individuals. Profiling relied on immunoSEQ multiplex PCR, and the TCRdb table lists in-frame clones only, not all of them. This sample has 400,000 or so clones, with about 97% found just once. Sequencing input: memory CD8+ T cells sorted from blood. The subset: CD45RO+ cells pooled with CCR7-negative TemRA cells. Receptors were obtained from a man aged 25-45 years in good health.

Comments on this clone: Other DNA sequences in this sample translate to the same CDR3. The V and J genes are TRBV6-1 and TRBJ2-2; the D gene is possibly TRBD2 (5 bases). V lost 1 base and J 2 bases, leaving 5 bases between the germline ends. CDR1 and CDR2 from the germline V gene are MNHNS and SASEGT. This CDR3 contains 14 residues. The CDR3 here is CASSEGTNTGELFF. The CDR3 DNA follows: TGTGCCAGCAGTGAAGGGACTAACACCGGGGAGCTGTTTTTT.

The rearrangement uses TRBV2 and TRBJ2-7; D not certain. Germline loops: CDR1 SNHLY, CDR2 FYNNEI. V was cut by 8 bases and J by 4 bases, with 15 bases left in between. The CDR3 loop spans 13 amino acids. As DNA, the CDR3 is TGTGCCAGCCTGACGGACGGCGGTTACGAGCAGTACTTC. This codes for CASLTDGGYEQYF.

The chain is built from TRBV29-1 and TRBJ2-2; 14 positions agree with TRBD2. CDR3 length: 15 residues. V shed 7 bases and J 5 bases; nucleotides not matched to a gene: 6. Germline V lookup: CDR1 SQVTM, CDR2 ANQGSEA. The CDR3 protein is CSAGWTSGRTGELFF. Here the CDR3 DNA reads TGCAGCGCCGGATGGACTAGCGGGAGGACCGGGGAGCTGTTTTTT.

The chain carries TRBV7-6 and TRBJ2-2; TRBD1 agrees at 12 bases. Germline V CDR1 and CDR2: SGHVS, FNYEAQ. The CDR3 extends over 16 amino acids. With 5 bases clipped from V and 7 bases from J, the junction kept 8 bases outside the gene matches. The CDR3 loop reads CASSPGTGGMNGELFF. In DNA, the CDR3 is TGTGCCAGCAGCCCCGGGACAGGGGGCATGAACGGGGAGCTGTTTTTT.

This chain links TRBV27 with TRBJ2-7, with a weak D call TRBD2 (6 bases). Germline V gene data show CDR1 as MNHEY and CDR2 as SMNVEV (reference sequence). V was trimmed by 4 bases and J by 4 bases, leaving 14 bases between them. This CDR3 spans 14 amino acids. CDR3 nucleotides: TGTGCCAGCAGTTCGTGGCGGGATGGGTACGAGCAGTACTTC. This translates into CASSSWRDGYEQYF.

This clone was seen only once. V usage is TRBV2 and J usage is TRBJ1-4; D remains unclear. Germline V lookup: CDR1 SNHLY, CDR2 FYNNEI. With 1 base removed from V and 9 bases from J, the gap between germline ends came to 6 bases. The CDR3 consists of 12 residues. CDR3 sequence reads: CASSEGRKKLFF. CDR3 bases: TGTGCCAGCAGTGAAGGTCGAAAAAAACTGTTTTTT.

The chain joins TRBV27 to TRBJ1-5; TRBD1 is a possible D gene (5 bases). The CDR3 runs to 14 residues. Looked up from germline, CDR1 is MNHEY and CDR2 is SMNVEV (reference sequence). The germline V and J ends were trimmed by 9 bases and 4 bases, with 16 bases remaining between them. CDR3 sequence: CASTPRGGNQPQHF. DNA of the CDR3: TGTGCCAGTACCCCAAGGGGAGGAAATCAGCCCCAGCATTTT.

V gene TRBV27 combines with J gene TRBJ1-4; perhaps TRBD1 as D (5 bases). With 0 bases removed from V and 4 bases from J, the gap between germline ends came to 12 bases. There are 16 residues in the CDR3. From germline, CDR1 is MNHEY and CDR2 SMNVEV (reference sequence). Here the CDR3 reads CASSLSSTVNNEKLFF. The DNA for the CDR3 is TGTGCCAGCAGTTTATCCTCGACAGTAAATAATGAAAAACTGTTTTTT.

This chain links TRBV28 with TRBJ2-1; 10 bases map to TRBD2. The CDR3 extends over 16 amino acids. The J segment lost 10 bases and the V segment lost 4 bases, leaving 13 bases of the junction unmatched. Germline lookup yields CDR1 MDHEN and CDR2 SYDVKM. The DNA for the CDR3 is TGTGCCAGCAGTTCTGGTTTAAGCGGGAGGGGTCGGGAGCAGTTCTTC. Translating gives CASSSGLSGRGREQFF.

A few counts support this clone. V is TRBV21-1 and J is TRBJ1-5. TRBV21-1 is noted as a pseudogene. CDR3 size: 13 residues. The CDR3 DNA sequence: TGTGCCCAGCGCCCATGCTTCGATCAGCCCCAGCATTTT. It specifies CAQRPCFDQPQHF.

The chain joins TRBV11-2 to TRBJ2-1; 11 bases map to TRBD2. CDR3 length equals 19 residues. V lost 6 bases and J lost 2; bases outside the gene matches: 15. Germline V CDR1 and CDR2: SGHAT, FQNNGV. Here the CDR3 DNA reads TGTGCCAGCAGTCTCCGGACTAGCGGGTTCGGCTCTACCTACAATGAGCAGTTCTTC. The encoded protein is CASSLRTSGFGSTYNEQFF.